The 22 T cell receptor beta chains below were found in one sample sequenced in a study of identical twins. In TCRdb, the 5' RACE reads were re-called with MiXCR into one record per CDR3 protein. This table has roughly 150,000 distinct CDR3 sequences, around 3.4% appearing once. The material sequenced was memory T cells sorted from blood. The receptors here all came from a man younger than 30 in good health.

There are many counts of this clonotype. The rearrangement links TRBV4-3 to TRBJ2-1, with TRBD1 identical over 9 bases. Losses at the gene ends were 1 base for V and 9 bases for J; bases not matched to a gene: 7. Germline-derived CDR1 and CDR2 are LGHNA and YSLEER. The CDR3 has 15 residues. CDR3 protein: CASSQAPGTGLEQFF. The CDR3 DNA reads as TGCGCCAGCAGCCAAGCGCCCGGGACAGGGCTTGAGCAGTTCTTC.

This clonotype came up many times. This chain connects TRBV15 to TRBJ1-2; no clear D. Germline V gives CDR1 LNHNV, CDR2 YYDKDF (reference sequence). V lost 7 bases to trimming and J lost 7 bases, with 19 bases between them. The CDR3 has 14 residues. The CDR3 DNA follows: TGTGCCACCACGCAGGACCTTCTTGGAGGTGGCTACACCTTC. This encodes CATTQDLLGGGYTF.

This clonotype has a count of ten or more. V is TRBV12-3 or TRBV12-4 and J is TRBJ1-2; a possible D gene is TRBD1 (6 bases). Trimming left V 5 bases short and J 2 bases short, with 9 bases between. The CDR3 runs 13 residues. The CDR3 spells CASSRTENYGYTF. CDR3 nucleotides: TGTGCCAGCAGTCGGACAGAAAACTATGGCTACACCTTC.

This clonotype showed up just a few times. The V and J genes are TRBV12-3 or TRBV12-4 and TRBJ2-1; the D is unclear. V lost 5 bases, J lost 8 bases, and 19 bases lay in between. The CDR3 has 15 amino acids. The CDR3 is CASSLPGWSGHEQFF. The CDR3 DNA follows: TGTGCCAGCAGTCTCCCTGGGTGGTCTGGACATGAGCAGTTCTTC.

In its sample, this clonotype was seen many times. The CDR3 region has the DNA TGTGCCAGCAGCGCCCTGACAGGTCAGTTCTTC. This gives the protein CASSALTGQFF. The genes are TRBV7-2 and TRBJ2-1, with D perhaps TRBD1 (6 bases). Per germline, CDR1 SGHTA and CDR2 FQGNSA. The CDR3 is 11 residues long. Trimming took off 5 bases at V and 13 bases at J, with 12 bases between the two ends.

The chain is built from TRBV5-1 and TRBJ2-3; TRBD2 matches 9 bases. The CDR3 is made up of 17 amino acids. The ends lost 0 bases at V and 6 bases at J; junction bases unmatched: 11. Germline CDR1 SGHRS, CDR2 YFSETQ. The DNA for the CDR3 is TGCGCCAGCAGCTTGGCCTTAGCGGGAGCCGGGTCGGATACGCAGTATTTT. Encoded protein: CASSLALAGAGSDTQYF.

This clonotype was picked up many times. CDR3 nucleotide sequence: TGTGCCAGCTCACCAGCCAAACAGGGCCAGCCCCAGCATTTT. Its translation is CASSPAKQGQPQHF. The V call is TRBV18, the J call TRBJ1-5, with a weak D call TRBD1 (6 bases). CDR1 and CDR2 from the germline V gene are KGHSH and LQKENI. The V and J ends lost 2 bases and 7 bases respectively, with 12 bases between them. The CDR3 is 14 residues long.

This clonotype was detected a few times. V gene TRBV6-5 combines with J gene TRBJ2-7; D unclear. The germline gives CDR1 MNHEY, CDR2 SVGAGI. CDR3 length: 12 residues. V lost 0 bases to trimming and J lost 6 bases, with 6 bases between them. The CDR3 here is CASSYSMGEQYF. The DNA of the CDR3 is TGTGCCAGCAGTTACTCGATGGGCGAGCAGTACTTC.

Ten or more counts support this clonotype. This chain uses TRBV2 with TRBJ2-4, with unresolved D. Germline V gene data show CDR1 as SNHLY and CDR2 as FYNNEI. V was shortened by 5 bases and J by 0 bases, with 11 bases between the two germline ends. The CDR3 has 15 amino acids. The CDR3 protein is CASSNAGLAKNIQYF. The CDR3 nucleotides are TGTGCCAGCAGTAACGCTGGGCTAGCCAAAAACATTCAGTACTTC.

This clonotype showed up many times. The chain combines TRBV20-1 with TRBJ2-4, with a tentative D call TRBD1 (6 bases). V dropped 2 bases and J dropped 4 bases, with 9 bases sitting between them. Germline lookup yields CDR1 DFQATT and CDR2 SNEGSKA (reference sequence). CDR3 size: 13 residues. This CDR3 reads CSARPQGKNIQYF. As DNA, the CDR3 is TGCAGTGCTAGACCACAGGGTAAAAACATTCAGTACTTC.

This clonotype was seen repeatedly, ten times or more. The V and J genes are TRBV2 and TRBJ2-1; 11 nucleotides match TRBD2. Germline V gene sequence: CDR1 SNHLY, CDR2 FYNNEI. Unmatched junction bases numbered 3, after V lost 7 bases and J lost 4 bases. The CDR3 runs 14 residues. The CDR3 here is CASKTSGTYNEQFF. As DNA, the CDR3 is TGTGCCAGCAAGACTAGCGGGACTTACAATGAGCAGTTCTTC. The full variable domain, its missing parts supplied by reference TRBV2 and TRBJ2-1, is EPEVTQTPSHQVTQMGQEVILRCVPISNHLYFYWYRQILGQKVEFLVSFYNNEISEKSEIFDDQFSVERPDGSNFTLKIRSTKLEDSAMYFCASKTSGTYNEQFFGPGTRLTVL.

The chain couples TRBV11-2 to TRBJ2-7; D not certain. There are 12 residues in the CDR3. CDR1 and CDR2 (germline): SGHAT, FQNNGV. The V end was cut by 1 base, the J end by 2 bases, with 3 bases between. The CDR3 DNA reads as TGTGCCAGCAGCTTAGCGACCTACGAGCAGTACGTC. Translated: CASSLATYEQYV.

Many counts were recorded for this clonotype. The rearrangement joins TRBV20-1 to TRBJ1-1; unclear D gene. This CDR3 contains 10 residues. CDR1 DFQATT and CDR2 SNEGSKA come from the germline V gene (reference sequence). The V end lost 3 bases, the J end lost 11 bases, and 10 bases lay between the germline ends. CDR3 coding DNA: TGCAGTGCTAGTGCGGGGTTCGCTTTCTTT. Translating it yields CSASAGFAFF.

The table lists this clonotype with many counts. V usage is TRBV30 and J usage is TRBJ2-4, with D perhaps TRBD1 or TRBD2 (6 bases each). This CDR3 contains 13 residues. V was cut by 4 bases and J by 7 bases, with 14 bases left in between. Germline loops: CDR1 GTSNPN, CDR2 SVGIG (reference sequence). The CDR3 coding sequence is TGTGCCTGGACCCGGGGGCCCGGCAACATTCAGTACTTC. Encoded protein: CAWTRGPGNIQYF.

V and J are TRBV6-1 and TRBJ2-7; TRBD1 matches at 11 bases. The V and J ends lost 6 bases and 7 bases, in that order; junction bases with no gene match: 11. Germline CDR1 and CDR2: MNHNS and SASEGT. This CDR3 has 15 amino acids. For the CDR3, the DNA is TGTGCCAGCAGGCTGGGGGGACAGGGGGTTGGGGAGCAGTACTTC. This gives the protein CASRLGGQGVGEQYF.

This clonotype was counted at least ten times. This chain uses TRBV6-1 with TRBJ2-4; tentative D call: TRBD1 (5 bases). This CDR3 has 16 residues. V was cut by 2 bases and J by 3 bases, with 14 bases left in between. Germline CDR1 reads MNHNS; CDR2 reads SASEGT. CDR3 sequence: CASSERWQGNKNIQYF. CDR3 nucleotide sequence: TGTGCCAGCAGTGAACGTTGGCAGGGTAACAAAAACATTCAGTACTTC.

The rearrangement links TRBV20-1 to TRBJ2-3, with 9 positions matching TRBD1. CDR1 and CDR2 from the germline V gene are DFQATT and SNEGSKA (reference sequence). CDR3 length: 14 residues. As DNA, the CDR3 is TGCAGACCCACTCGGACAGGGGTGGCAGATACGCAGTATTTT. This gives the protein CRPTRTGVADTQYF.

This clonotype was counted at least ten times. The rearrangement uses TRBV5-6 and TRBJ2-7; D ambiguous. This CDR3 comprises 15 residues. Trimming pared 4 bases from V and 3 bases from J, leaving 17 bases between. CDR1 is SGHDT and CDR2 is YYEEEE in the germline V gene. CDR3 bases: TGTGCCAGCAGCGTCCGGGCCTTTCCCCACTACGAGCAGTACTTC. It encodes CASSVRAFPHYEQYF.

The table lists this clonotype with many counts. This chain uses TRBV29-1 with TRBJ1-2; D might be TRBD1 (6 bases). Per the germline V gene, CDR1 is SQVTM and CDR2 is ANQGSEA. CDR3 length: 13 amino acids. The V and J ends lost 6 bases and 4 bases respectively, with 15 bases between them. The CDR3 loop is CSVTSRGSYGYTF. The CDR3 DNA follows: TGCAGCGTGACCTCCAGGGGTAGCTATGGCTACACCTTC.

This clonotype was observed at least ten times. J is TRBJ2-3 and V is TRBV5-1; D not certain. Trimming stripped 0 bases from V and 0 bases from J, with 8 bases between. This CDR3 has 15 residues. CDR1 and CDR2 from the germline V gene are SGHRS and YFSETQ. The CDR3 protein is CASSLGLDSTDTQYF. The DNA for the CDR3 is TGCGCCAGCAGCTTGGGGCTAGATAGCACAGATACGCAGTATTTT.

Points on this clonotype: A much larger clone is a single base away; this may be a read error. V usage is TRBV15 and J usage is TRBJ1-5; 9 positions agree with TRBD1. The CDR3 has 18 amino acids. Germline V gives CDR1 LNHNV, CDR2 YYDKDF (reference sequence). In DNA, the CDR3 is TGTGTCACCAGCAGAGAGAATCTCCGACAGGGGGGGATTCAGCCCCAGCATTTT. Translated, it gives CVTSRENLRQGGIQPQHF.

This clonotype was seen repeatedly, ten times or more. The chain carries TRBV7-2 and TRBJ2-1, with D unresolved. The V end was cut by 5 bases, the J end by 0 bases, with 8 bases between. The length of the CDR3 is 14 residues. CDR1 is SGHTA, CDR2 FQGNSA, per germline. The CDR3 sequence is CASSPWSSYNEQFF. CDR3 bases: TGTGCCAGCAGCCCCTGGAGCTCCTACAATGAGCAGTTCTTC.